These 3 T cell receptor beta chains came from one sample sequenced in a study of T-cell memory formation after mild COVID-19. TCRdb reanalysed the 5' RACE reads using MiXCR and keeps one entry per CDR3 protein. The table shows roughly 410,000 distinct CDR3 sequences, with more than 20% occurring only once. The source material was PBMCs or a T cell subset sorted from them (not recorded which). These receptors were collected from an adult woman who had mild COVID-19 (a few samples of this study predate the infection). Cell type and time point are not known.

This clonotype appeared a few times. The gene calls are TRBV3-1 and TRBJ2-7; 8 bases match TRBD1. Germline V gene lookup returns CDR1 LGHDT and CDR2 YNNKEL (reference sequence). The CDR3 loop spans 13 amino acids. With 4 bases clipped from V and 6 bases from J, the junction kept 5 bases outside the gene matches. The CDR3: CASSLPGGAEQYF. The CDR3 DNA reads TGTGCCAGCAGCCTGCCAGGGGGCGCCGAGCAGTACTTC.

V usage is TRBV7-2 and J usage is TRBJ2-3; unclear D gene. From germline, CDR1 is SGHTA and CDR2 FQGNSA. There are 15 residues in the CDR3. V gave up 5 bases and J gave up 1 base, with 13 bases separating them. The CDR3 reads CASSPDGRGTDTQYF. The CDR3 DNA is TGTGCCAGCAGCCCCGACGGGCGAGGCACAGATACGCAGTATTTT.

The J gene is TRBJ2-5, the V gene TRBV24-1, with 10 bases identical to TRBD2. The CDR3 has 14 residues. CDR1 and CDR2 from the germline V gene are KGHDR and SFDVKD. V lost 6 bases to trimming and J lost 4 bases; unmatched junction nucleotides: 4. Here the CDR3 DNA reads TGTGCCACCAGTTGGGCTAGCGGGGGAGAGACCCAGTACTTC. It yields the protein CATSWASGGETQYF.